The clone carrying this T cell receptor beta chain came up many times. Its matching antigen is unknown. CDR3 regions of TCR beta were amplified from RNA transcripts. Second-round multiplex PCR came after first-round RT-PCR with HTBI primers. TCRdb passed the multiplex PCR reads through MiXCR, listing each CDR3 protein once. The table has about 400,000 distinct CDR3 sequences, about 16% seen once. The CDR3 sequence is 12 residues long. The germline CDR1 and CDR2 sequences are MNHEY and SMNVEV (reference sequence). Trimming cost V 8 bases and J 9 bases, with 16 bases left between them. This entry comes from a study of Graves' ophthalmopathy and Graves' hyperthyroidism. General study points: Classification of ophthalmopathy versus stable hyperthyroidism by a 13-signature model yielded about 90% sensitivity and around 76% specificity. The model forecast ophthalmopathy progression, reaching under 71% sensitivity and 72.22% specificity.

Sequencing was performed on peripheral blood. This TCR was sampled from a woman younger than 35 with Graves' ophthalmopathy. This chain joins TRBV27 and TRBJ1-2; D is ambiguous. In DNA form, the CDR3 reads TGTGCCAGCGCCTCGACCCCATATCGCTACACCTTC. This sequence encodes CASASTPYRYTF.